The present entry profiles one TCR beta chain with its context. Its antigen is currently not known. Per-nucleotide qualities are absent, and no much larger clonotype sits a single base away. The data were obtained in a study of T cell responses to AZD1222 COVID-19 vaccine (dated by TCRdb to 2020 to 2022). Describing the broader study: AZD1222 recipients with second doses at about 4 weeks or about 12 weeks were pooled, because spike-specific TCR depth and breadth did not differ between schedules. A total of 233 trial participants underwent TCR sequencing, of whom 200 to 220 received two doses of AZD1222 and approximately 25 received two doses of the MenACWY control vaccine. Trial participants were enrolled by age into 18-55, 56-69 and 70-plus year subgroups, with roughly 160, 29 and 62 TCR-sequenced participants respectively. Broad study findings and their caveats: Reportedly, close to half of the unique spike-specific TCRs recognized epitopes lying outside the regions that are mutated in the B.1.351 and B.1.1.7 variants. Participants were mostly white British, with more females than males. The authors suggested clonal diversity may have been underestimated. Because no day 14 peak-response samples were available, the repertoires could be characterized only after the peak T cell response. After two AZD1222 doses, both the breadth and the depth of spike-specific TCRs were significantly higher than at day 0 and than in MenACWY recipients. Conclusions about previously exposed vaccinees were limited because only six AZD1222 recipients were SARS-CoV-2 seropositive at baseline. CD4 TCRs associated with the vaccine covered the entire spike protein, and the dominant responses were in regions 160-218 and 743-854. In the small 56-69-year group, the increase in depth fell short of significance, most likely because of low power.

CDR1 MNHGY and CDR2 SVAAGI were looked up in the germline V gene. Taken from cysteine to phenylalanine, the CDR3 has 14 residues. Here the CDR3 DNA is all that survives: 42 bases in frame from base 1. The V end gives up 6 bases and the J end 8 bases, leaving 5 bases in the junction not matched to a gene. The intended sense of this specimen's time point label: baseline before first vaccination. Vaccinee samples were obtained from the UK trials COV001 and COV002, which included a single-blind randomized controlled phase 2/3 trial of AZD1222 (ChAdOx1 nCoV-19) in healthy adults. Trial participant PBMC samples were collected at day 0 and day 28 after the second dose for TCRbeta chain sequencing. The CDR3 regions of human TCRbeta chains were subjected to immunosequencing. As for the original processing: Repertoire TCRs were matched against a reference library of SARS-CoV-2-specific TCRs generated with the MIRA antigen-specificity platform. Breadth was defined as the fraction of unique TCRs that were SARS-CoV-2-associated. Depth was defined as the fraction of total T cells that were SARS-CoV-2-associated. Using the MIRA data, each spike-specific TCR was assigned both to the spike region to which the TCR was reactive and to a CD4 or CD8 class. Log10-transformed breadth and depth values were compared by one-way ANOVA with Sidak's multiple comparisons tests. The source is immuneACCESS, and TCRdb retained only in-frame sequences with V and J called. Part of the clones is not carried over; for the studies checked, unresolved V genes explain less than half of this, and the remainder is unexplained. That table is the source of V, J and clone size, and D and trimming were worked out from the DNA. This sample gives more than 110,000 clones in total; about 89% of them show up just once. The top ten constitute 4.7% of the sample.

The receptor comes from an adult in good health. The rearranged segments are TRBV6-9 and TRBJ2-1; TRBD2 matches 12 bases in the middle. The sequencing used peripheral blood, collected on day 0 of AZD1222 vaccination. The DNA is TGTGCCAGCAGGCTAGCGGGGGGGAGTTATGAGCAGTTCTTC. Translated, it reads CASRLAGGSYEQFF.